The clone carrying this T cell receptor beta chain was observed a few times. Sample treatment: oral pan-JAK inhibitor, 5-10 mg twice daily. These data are taken from a study of CD8+ T cells in alopecia areata. Once RNA had been extracted, it was reverse transcribed into cDNA to act as the sequencing template. Clones were sequenced by immunoSEQ multiplex PCR, and TCRdb holds only the in-frame ones, with some missing. This table has 200,000 to 250,000 clones, 64% appearing once. Germline V gene sequence: CDR1 SGHTA, CDR2 FQGNSA. CDR3 length equals 15 residues. The junction had 5 bases not matched to a gene; V was cut back by 2 bases and J by 7 bases.

The rearrangement uses TRBV7-2 and TRBJ1-6, with 7 bases identical to TRBD1. This sequence originates from a human donor with alopecia areata. The source was CD4+ T cells sorted from blood, collected at week 4, from a patient treated with tofacitinib. CDR3 sequence (DNA): TGTGCCAGCAGCTTAATGTCAGGGGGGAATTCACCCCTCCACTTT. Its protein product is CASSLMSGGNSPLHF. Filled out from reference TRBV7-2 and TRBJ1-6, the complete variable domain reads GAGVSQSPSNKVTEKGKDVELRCDPISGHTALYWYRQSLGQGLEFLIYFQGNSAPDKSGLPSDRFSAERTGGSVSTLTIQRTQQEDSAVYLCASSLMSGGNSPLHFGNGTRLTVT.